The 2 T cell receptor beta chains below come from one sample, sequenced in a study of blood T cell repertoires in COVID-19. The repertoire was sequenced with immunoSEQ multiplex PCR; TCRdb's copy has only in-frame clones and lacks some. Of more than 130,000 clones in the sample, 85% to 90% were seen once. Sequenced input: peripheral blood. The receptors were gathered from a woman in her forties with acute or convalescent COVID-19.

The chain recombines TRBV19 with TRBJ1-2; possibly TRBD1 for D (5 bases). The germline V gene has CDR1 LNHDA and CDR2 SQIVND (reference sequence). The CDR3 extends over 14 amino acids. V dropped 1 base and J dropped 3 bases, with 9 bases sitting between them. DNA for the CDR3: TGTGCCAGTAGTATAGCTCGACAGCACTATGGCTACACCTTC. Encoded protein: CASSIARQHYGYTF.

The chain is built from TRBV4-3 and TRBJ1-1, with a tentative D call TRBD1 (6 bases). The CDR3 loop spans 14 amino acids. Trimming cost V 7 bases and J 1 base, with 13 bases left between them. The germline V gene encodes CDR1 LGHNA and CDR2 YSLEER. CDR3 nucleotide sequence: TGCGCCAGCAAGGTGGCAGGGGAGAACACTGAAGCTTTCTTT. Encoded protein: CASKVAGENTEAFF.